This T cell receptor (beta chain) emerged from a study of graft-versus-host responses after intestinal transplantation. Sequencing used immunoSEQ multiplex PCR; TCRdb keeps in-frame clones, though not all of them. The sample consists of about 98,000 clones, roughly 83% of them appearing once. Trimming stripped 2 bases from V and 5 bases from J, with 13 bases between. There are 14 residues in the CDR3. Germline lookup yields CDR1 MDHEN and CDR2 SYDVKM. The receptor comes from a human patient who received an intestinal transplant, so some T cells may come from the graft donor. The input for sequencing was PBMCs, taken 255 days after intestinal transplant. The chain is built from TRBV28 and TRBJ2-7, with D hard to call. The CDR3 DNA follows: TGTGCCAGCAGTTTAGCCCAGGTTCGAAACGAGCAGTACTTC. Its protein product is CASSLAQVRNEQYF.